Listed below are T cell receptor beta chains from one sample, sequenced in a study of cytomegalovirus exposure and HLA in healthy donors. Profiled with immunoSEQ multiplex PCR; TCRdb holds only in-frame clones, not every one. The sample has roughly 100,000 clones, 10% seen once. The sample consisted of PBMCs. These receptors were obtained from a man in his forties in good health and CMV-seropositive. Each CDR3 is given with its conserved first and last residue. A D gene is named only where the DNA matches it firmly. Clone size is not always given. Where it is, it says once, few, many or a class for expanded clones.

J gene | D gene | V gene | clone size | CDR3 protein | CDR3 DNA
TRBJ2-1 | TRBD2 | TRBV2 | few | CASTEVSGRAGEQFF | TGTGCCAGCACCGAGGTTAGCGGGAGGGCCGGTGAGCAGTTCTTC
TRBJ2-2 | - | TRBV5-4 | few | CASSRTTGNTGELFF | TGTGCCAGCAGCCGAACGACAGGGAACACCGGGGAGCTGTTTTTT
TRBJ1-2 | - | TRBV19 | few | CASSTSKNYGYTF | TGTGCCAGTAGTACCTCTAAGAACTATGGCTACACCTTC
TRBJ2-7 | TRBD1 | TRBV28 | - | CASSSDRETTNYEQYF | TGTGCCAGCAGCTCCGACAGGGAGACTACAAACTACGAGCAGTACTTC
TRBJ2-5 | - | TRBV7-2 | - | CASSRPRGIETQYF | TGTGCCAGCAGCCGCCCCAGGGGAATTGAGACCCAGTACTTC
TRBJ1-6 | TRBD1 | TRBV5-1 | few | CASSPRTGGSLHF | TGCGCCAGCAGCCCTAGGACAGGGGGGTCCCTCCACTTT
TRBJ2-6 | - | TRBV7-6 | - | CASSLRSSSGANVLTF | TGTGCCAGCAGCTTACGGAGTTCTTCTGGGGCCAACGTCCTGACTTTC
TRBJ1-2 | - | TRBV28 | many | CASSKITPLDSDGYTF | TGTGCCAGCAGTAAAATAACTCCTCTGGACAGTGATGGCTACACCTTC
TRBJ1-2 | - | TRBV11-3 | few | CASSPDRNYGYTF | TGTGCCAGCAGCCCCGACAGGAACTATGGCTACACCTTC
TRBJ2-3 | TRBD2 | TRBV9 | few | CASSRTSGTQYF | TGTGCCAGCAGCCGGACTAGCGGCACGCAGTATTTT
TRBJ1-4 | - | TRBV5-8 | few | CASSLGPGEREKLFF | TGTGCCAGCAGCTTGGGCCCCGGGGAAAGGGAAAAACTGTTTTTT
TRBJ1-4 | - | TRBV5-1 | few | CASSLAQANEKLFF | TGCGCCAGCAGCTTGGCGCAGGCAAATGAAAAACTGTTTTTT
TRBJ2-2 | - | TRBV4-1 | few | CASSPLGGANTGELFF | TGCGCCAGCAGCCCCCTAGGGGGAGCGAACACCGGGGAGCTGTTTTTT
TRBJ2-3 | TRBD2 | TRBV15 | - | CATSRGSGRVADTQYF | TGTGCCACCAGCCGAGGTAGCGGGAGGGTTGCAGATACGCAGTATTTT
TRBJ2-1 | - | TRBV7-2 | - | CASSLVGTGFNEQFF | TGTGCCAGCAGCTTAGTTGGTACGGGATTCAATGAGCAGTTCTTC
TRBJ1-5 | - | TRBV28 | few | CASSSPLDSSDYSNQPQHF | TGTGCCAGCAGTTCCCCCCTGGACAGCTCGGATTATAGCAATCAGCCCCAGCATTTT
TRBJ2-7 | TRBD1 | TRBV6-5 | many | CASSYSGTDEQYF | TGTGCCAGCAGTTACTCCGGGACAGACGAGCAGTACTTC
TRBJ2-7 | TRBD2 | TRBV5-4 | few | CAISPGGTGSYEQYF | TGTGCCATCTCCCCCGGGGGGACTGGCTCCTACGAGCAGTACTTC
TRBJ2-7 | - | TRBV29-1 | - | CSVGSRDIGHEQYF | TGCAGCGTTGGATCACGGGACATCGGCCACGAGCAGTACTTC
TRBJ1-5 | - | TRBV29-1 | few | CSVTQGSSNQPQHF | TGCAGCGTAACCCAGGGAAGCAGCAATCAGCCCCAGCATTTT
TRBJ2-7 | TRBD2 | TRBV5-4 | few | CASSFNSGANIDEQYF | TGTGCCAGCAGCTTTAATAGCGGGGCGAACATCGACGAGCAGTACTTC
TRBJ2-2 | TRBD2 | TRBV4-1 | few | CASSPLGSSGSISGELFF | TGCGCCAGCAGCCCCCTAGGGTCTAGCGGGAGTATCTCCGGGGAGCTGTTTTTT
TRBJ2-2 | - | TRBV10-3 | - | CAISESTGGEVFRTGELFF | TGTGCCATCAGTGAGTCGACGGGGGGCGAGGTTTTTCGCACCGGGGAGCTGTTTTTT
TRBJ2-1 | - | TRBV7-3 | - | CASSLYRGNEQFF | TGTGCCAGCAGCTTATATAGGGGCAATGAGCAGTTCTTC
TRBJ1-4 | - | TRBV6-1 | - | CASSDIQGLKEKLFF | TGTGCCAGCAGTGATATTCAGGGGCTTAAAGAAAAACTGTTTTTT
TRBJ1-5 | - | TRBV12-5 | - | CASATDGNQPQHF | TGTGCTAGTGCCACTGACGGGAATCAGCCCCAGCATTTT
TRBJ2-1 | TRBD2 | TRBV7-9 | few | CASSLGLAVGENEQFF | TGTGCCAGCAGCTTAGGTCTAGCGGTGGGGGAAAATGAGCAGTTCTTC
TRBJ2-5 | TRBD2 | TRBV5-3 | - | CARSLRTSGSGGETQYF | TGTGCCAGAAGCTTAAGAACTAGCGGGAGCGGGGGGGAGACCCAGTACTTC
TRBJ2-1 | TRBD2 | TRBV10-3 | - | CAISTPSGSYNEQFF | TGTGCCATCAGTACGCCTAGCGGGAGTTACAATGAGCAGTTCTTC
TRBJ2-5 | - | TRBV25-1 | few | CASSESGLSETQYF | TGTGCCAGCAGTGAATCCGGTCTGAGCGAGACCCAGTACTTC